This entry lists 9 T cell receptor beta chains sequenced from one sample in a study of blood T cell repertoires in COVID-19. Data came from immunoSEQ multiplex PCR; TCRdb stores just in-frame clones and leaves some out. The repertoire holds fewer than 200,000 clones, with 65% to 85% as singletons. The sequenced sample consisted of PBMCs or T cells enriched from blood (not recorded which). These receptors were taken from a woman in her forties or fifties in a cohort exposed to, infected with or recovered from COVID-19 (not recorded which).

The CDR3 DNA is TGTGCCAGTAGCCGGGGTAGCGGGGGGGCTAGCACAGATACGCAGTATTTT. Amino acids: CASSRGSGGASTDTQYF. The gene calls are TRBV19 and TRBJ2-3, with 11 bases that match TRBD2. The CDR3 length is 17 residues. V lost 6 bases and J lost 0; bases outside the gene matches: 8. CDR1 is LNHDA, CDR2 SQIVND, per germline (reference sequence). Filled out from reference TRBV19 and TRBJ2-3, the complete variable domain reads DGGITQSPKYLFRKEGQNVTLSCEQNLNHDAMYWYRQDPGQGLRLIYYSQIVNDFQKGDIAEGYSVSREKKESFPLTVTSAQKNPTAFYLCASSRGSGGASTDTQYFGPGTRLTVL.

The V and J genes are TRBV5-5 and TRBJ1-6, with 7 positions matching TRBD1. V dropped 4 bases and J dropped 7; count of bases not matched to a gene: 11. Germline V CDR1 and CDR2: SGHKS, YYEKEE (reference sequence). The CDR3 is made up of 16 amino acids. CDR3 sequence reads: CASSPRQGGNNSPLHF. DNA of the CDR3: TGTGCCAGCAGCCCAAGACAGGGTGGGAACAATTCACCCCTCCACTTT.

With regard to this clone: Compared with germline, one end of the junction differs, possibly owing to a read error. This chain connects TRBV7-7 to TRBJ1-6, with TRBD1 as a possible D gene (5 bases). Germline CDR1 is SSHAT and CDR2 is FNYEAQ (reference sequence). This CDR3 has 17 residues. Here the CDR3 reads CASSPPLPGLDNSPLHF. DNA for the CDR3: TGTGCTAGCAGCCCCCCCCTCCCGGGACTGGATAATTCACCCCTCCACTTT.

This sequence joins TRBV9 and TRBJ1-1; D call uncertain. CDR3 size: 15 residues. In germline, CDR1 is SGDLS, CDR2 YYNGEE. Trimming pared 4 bases from V and 2 bases from J, leaving 15 bases between. The CDR3 sequence is CASSPRIGANTEAFF. The DNA for the CDR3 is TGTGCCAGCAGCCCGCGGATAGGCGCAAACACTGAAGCTTTCTTT.

The V and J genes are TRBV14 and TRBJ1-6, with D perhaps TRBD1 (5 bases). Germline loops: CDR1 SGHDN, CDR2 FVKESK. The germline V and J ends were trimmed by 1 base and 14 bases, with 12 bases remaining between them. The length of the CDR3 is 13 residues. CDR3 sequence reads: CASSQAATVALHF. The CDR3 coding sequence is TGTGCCAGCAGCCAAGCCGCGACAGTCGCCCTCCACTTT.

The chain uses TRBV6-5 and TRBJ1-5, with a weak D call TRBD1 (6 bases). V lost 6 bases to trimming and J lost 4 bases, with 10 bases between them. This CDR3 is 13 amino acids long. Germline CDR1 is MNHEY and CDR2 is SVGAGI. The CDR3 bases are TGTGCCAGCAGGAGACAGGCTAATCAGCCCCAGCATTTT. Translating gives CASRRQANQPQHF.

This rearrangement joins TRBV25-1 to TRBJ2-7, with D tentatively TRBD2 (5 bases). The CDR3 extends over 12 amino acids. The V end was cut by 6 bases, the J end by 0 bases, with 6 bases between. Germline V gene lookup returns CDR1 MGHDK and CDR2 SYGVNS. The CDR3 bases are TGTGCCAGCAGGGACTCCTCCTACGAGCAGTACTTC. Its protein is CASRDSSYEQYF.

This chain links TRBV15 with TRBJ2-6; the D gene is possibly TRBD2 (6 bases). This CDR3 is built from 14 residues. Germline values: CDR1 LNHNV, CDR2 YYDKDF (reference sequence). Trimming took 1 base from V and 9 from J, leaving 10 bases between them. CDR3 bases: TGTGCCACCAGCAGAGCCGGGGGTAACAACGTCCTGACTTTC. Its protein is CATSRAGGNNVLTF.

V and J are TRBV28 and TRBJ1-1; the match to TRBD1 covers 9 bases. The CDR3 consists of 14 residues. The V segment lost 5 bases and the J segment 3 bases; nucleotides outside the gene matches: 4. Germline V gene lookup returns CDR1 MDHEN and CDR2 SYDVKM. The CDR3 sequence is CASSTGGLHTEAFF. CDR3 in DNA: TGTGCCAGCAGTACAGGGGGCCTGCACACTGAAGCTTTCTTT.